A selection of T cell receptor beta chains follows, all from one sample in a study of T cells in Graves' hyperthyroidism and ophthalmopathy. MiXCR, run by TCRdb on the multiplex PCR reads, gives a single entry per CDR3 protein. Here the sample spans about 640,000 distinct CDR3 sequences, more than 20% being singletons. Sequencing input: blood. Every receptor here comes from a man younger than 40 with Graves' ophthalmopathy. Both conserved end residues are trimmed from each CDR3. The order of the fields is clone size, CDR3 length, V gene, CDR3 protein. Clone sizes are given selectively: once, few, many, or a class where the clone is expanded.

many | 11 | TRBV7-2 | ASSLVASSPLH
many | 15 | TRBV7-8 | ASSLTRQAATNEKLF
few | 10 | TRBV9 | ASSAGGHGYT
NA | 13 | TRBV29-1 | SVLVGGRSNQPQH
few | 12 | TRBV27 | ASSRVTGVDEQY
many | 11 | TRBV6-1 | ASSGQGDQPQH
few | 11 | TRBV19 | ASSIDRGQEQF
few | 11 | TRBV11-2 | ASSLGSRGGQY
NA | 14 | TRBV19 | ASTHRWQENTGELF
few | 14 | TRBV7-9 | ASSTSGGQGHNEQF
few | 13 | TRBV6-5 | ASSYSGARGDTQY
many | 14 | TRBV11-3 | ASSPGAGTGAYEQY
NA | 13 | TRBV10-3 | AISRRRTGGDEQF
few | 13 | TRBV27 | ASSLGTLTTDTQY
NA | 14 | TRBV7-2 | ASSQGSGAGNEKLF
NA | 14 | TRBV9 | ASSPGGAGGHNEQF
few | 13 | TRBV28 | ASSPGTSPNQPQH
many | 13 | TRBV24-1 | ATSATRQGQETQY
many | 12 | TRBV30 | ASSVGTGVSEAF
few | 16 | TRBV2 | ASSELAETLPNTGELF
NA | 10 | TRBV29-1 | SVPLSQETQY
NA | 11 | TRBV3-1 | ASSQDPRGEQF
few | 10 | TRBV29-1 | SVQGQHYGYT
few | 11 | TRBV2 | ASSRDKNTEAF
few | 10 | TRBV30 | AWSQRGYGYT
few | 11 | TRBV27 | ASSPNMEGEQY
NA | 13 | TRBV27 | ASSTSGGSLETQY
few | 15 | TRBV12-5 | ASGLVRENRNTGELF
many | 11 | TRBV28 | ASSWDLRTEAF
few | 14 | TRBV4-2 | ASSQLDRAGNQPQH
few | 14 | TRBV18 | ASSPPIGSGANVLT